The 2 T cell receptor beta chains given below trace back to one sample, sequenced in a study of coeliac disease. Profiling relied on immunoSEQ multiplex PCR, and the TCRdb table lists in-frame clones only, not all of them. The table shows some 2,200 clones, with over 70% occurring only once. The sample comprised lymphocytes from the gut lamina propria. Source of these receptors: a human donor without celiac disease.

This clone appeared a few times. This rearrangement joins TRBV5-1 to TRBJ1-1, with D tentatively TRBD1 (5 bases). Germline V lookup: CDR1 SGHRS, CDR2 YFSETQ. With 4 bases removed from V and 1 base from J, the gap between germline ends came to 11 bases. CDR3 length equals 14 residues. The CDR3 protein is CASSPRTPNTEAFF. The DNA of the CDR3 is TGCGCCAGCAGCCCAAGGACACCGAACACTGAAGCTTTCTTT.

This chain links TRBV5-1 with TRBJ2-5, with D tentatively TRBD2 (5 bases). This CDR3 region has 13 residues. The germline V gene has CDR1 SGHRS and CDR2 YFSETQ. V was cut by 1 base and J by 3 bases, with 7 bases left in between. This chain's CDR3 is CASSLTTKETQYF. In DNA, the CDR3 is TGCGCCAGCAGCTTGACGACTAAAGAGACCCAGTACTTC.